This T cell receptor beta chain was observed in a study of regulatory T cells in long-lasting Graves disease. For the study at large: More than 5 years of antithyroid drugs with positive TSH receptor antibodies defined persistent Graves' disease.

V was pared by 5 bases and J by 4 bases, with 4 bases of the junction left unmatched. The V gene's germline CDR1 is MNHNS and CDR2 SASEGT. The CDR3 contains 13 residues. This clonotype was seen at least ten times. The authors built TCR beta libraries using iRepertoire HTBI primers and Arm-PCR of CDR3 regions. Each CDR3 protein is one row after TCRdb ran MiXCR on the multiplex PCR reads. The table has about 470,000 distinct CDR3 sequences, less than 25% seen once; the top ten hold over 7.5%. This sample's time point: persistent/refractory GD, antithyroid drugs over 5 years with positive TRAb. The authors made the TCR library using RNA they extracted from PBMCs.

The rearrangement uses TRBV6-1 and TRBJ2-7; the match to TRBD2 covers 8 bases. This clonotype was sampled from a female donor with Graves disease. The sequencing here drew on peripheral blood mononuclear cells (PBMCs), taken when the disease was refractory, from a patient treated with antithyroid drugs. For the CDR3, the DNA is TGTGCCAGCAGTACGGGAGGGGTGTACGAGCAGTACTTC. Its protein is CASSTGGVYEQYF.